A single sample gave rise to the 10 T cell receptor beta chains below, sequenced in a study of CD8 T cells in ankylosing spondylitis. Regarding the study as a whole: Apparently characteristic of ankylosing spondylitis blood was a TCR beta motif (under ten highly homologous variants).

These receptors' antigens are unknown. TCRdb re-called the 5' RACE reads through MiXCR, storing one row per CDR3 protein. Here the sample spans some 700,000 distinct CDR3 sequences, around 20% being singletons. The sequenced material came from blood, either unsorted or a sorted T cell fraction (not recorded which). Receptors were obtained from a male donor with ankylosing spondylitis.

This chain links TRBV5-1 with TRBJ2-2, with D perhaps TRBD2 (6 bases). CDR1 and CDR2 (germline): SGHRS, YFSETQ. The CDR3 has 13 residues. The V and J ends lost 4 bases and 4 bases respectively, with 8 bases between them. CDR3 in amino acids: CASSAGRTGELFF. The CDR3 bases are TGCGCCAGCAGCGCGGGACGCACCGGGGAGCTGTTTTTT.

This chain uses TRBV12-3 or TRBV12-4 with TRBJ1-4, with a tentative D call TRBD1 (6 bases). The CDR3 is 14 residues long. V was shortened by 6 bases and J by 8 bases, with 16 bases between the two germline ends. DNA of the CDR3: TGTGCCAGCAGCCGGGGGCAAAGGCGGGAAAAACTGTTTTTT. Its translation: CASSRGQRREKLFF.

The chain combines TRBV12-5 with TRBJ1-1; tentative D call: TRBD1 (6 bases). CDR3 length equals 14 residues. From germline, CDR1 is LGHNT and CDR2 FRNRAP. V gave up 3 bases and J gave up 4 bases, with 12 bases separating them. For the CDR3, the DNA is TGTGCTAGTGGTTTCTGGGGGGGCTTCACTGAAGCTTTCTTT. It is translated as CASGFWGGFTEAFF.

V and J are TRBV18 and TRBJ2-6; 10 bases match TRBD1. CDR3 length: 18 amino acids. The germline V gene has CDR1 KGHSH and CDR2 LQKENI. V shed 5 bases and J 0 bases; nucleotides not matched to a gene: 7. DNA of the CDR3: TGTGCCAGCTCAGGACGGGACAGGGGTGACTCTGGGGCCAACGTCCTGACTTTC. Its protein is CASSGRDRGDSGANVLTF.

Only a few counts were recorded for this clonotype. The rearrangement uses TRBV4-3 and TRBJ2-1; a possible D gene is TRBD1 (5 bases). This CDR3 has 13 amino acids. Trimming shortened V by 4 bases and J by 7 bases, and 11 bases separated the two germline ends. Per germline, CDR1 LGHNA and CDR2 YSLEER. The CDR3 protein is CASSLSPGNEQFF. CDR3 in DNA: TGCGCCAGCAGCCTCTCCCCAGGGAATGAGCAGTTCTTC.

This chain joins TRBV5-5 and TRBJ1-3, with D perhaps TRBD1 (5 bases). Germline assignment: CDR1 SGHKS and CDR2 YYEKEE (reference sequence). The length of the CDR3 is 17 residues. The V end lost 4 bases, the J end lost 0 bases, and 17 bases lay between the germline ends. CDR3 nucleotides: TGTGCCAGCAGCCCGCGGGGCGGTATAACCTCTGGAAACACCATATATTTT. Translating gives CASSPRGGITSGNTIYF. Full variable domain (remainder filled in from reference TRBV5-5 and TRBJ1-3): DAGVTQSPTHLIKTRGQQVTLRCSPISGHKSVSWYQQVLGQGPQFIFQYYEKEERGRGNFPDRFSARQFPNYSSELNVNALLLGDSALYLCASSPRGGITSGNTIYFGEGSWLTVV.

This clonotype has only a few counts. The genes are TRBV11-1 and TRBJ2-1; the match to TRBD2 covers 7 bases. The V gene end was trimmed by 5 bases and the J gene end by 4 bases; junction bases not matched to a gene: 14. CDR3 length equals 17 residues. Germline V lookup: CDR1 SGHAT, CDR2 FQDESV (reference sequence). This CDR3 reads CASSPRGASGVYNEQFF. For the CDR3, the DNA is TGTGCCAGCAGCCCCCGAGGGGCTAGCGGTGTATACAATGAGCAGTTCTTC.

This clonotype appeared a few times. This chain joins TRBV6-4 and TRBJ1-1; D might be TRBD1 (6 bases). This CDR3 contains 13 residues. Germline assignment: CDR1 MRHNA and CDR2 SNTAGT. Trimming left V 6 bases short and J 5 bases short, with 13 bases between. The CDR3 DNA is TGTGCCAGCAGCGCTACGGGGGCGACTGAAGCTTTCTTT. It is translated as CASSATGATEAFF.

CDR3 amino acids: CASSFFQLPSYEQYF. The CDR3 bases are TGTGCCAGCAGTTTCTTTCAGCTACCTTCCTACGAGCAGTACTTC. The gene calls are TRBV28 and TRBJ2-7; no firm D call. Trimming removed 3 bases from V and 1 base from J, with 13 bases in between. The CDR3 is 15 residues long. Germline assignment: CDR1 MDHEN and CDR2 SYDVKM.

This clonotype was observed a few times. The rearrangement uses TRBV7-9 and TRBJ2-7, with TRBD1 identical over 9 bases. V trimming: 6 bases; J trimming: 5 bases; junction bases outside the gene matches: 8. From germline, CDR1 is SEHNR and CDR2 FQNEAQ (reference sequence). The CDR3 loop spans 14 amino acids. CDR3: CASSWTGENNEQYF. The CDR3 DNA is TGTGCCAGCAGTTGGACAGGGGAGAACAACGAGCAGTACTTC.